This T cell receptor beta chain was recorded in a study of blood T cell repertoires in COVID-19. For the study at large: Researchers got acute and convalescent COVID-19 samples from the United States, Italy and Spain.

This CDR3 spans 14 amino acids. The ends were cut back, 3 bases at V and 5 bases at J, with 14 bases in the middle. CDR1 is SGDLS and CDR2 is YYNGEE in the germline V gene. Seattle-derived patients entered the study during active infection and were followed longitudinally. Profiling relied on immunoSEQ multiplex PCR, and the TCRdb table lists in-frame clones only, not all of them. Among 350,000 to 450,000 clones, about 88% were seen once, and the ten largest hold about 1.6%. The sequence derives from a woman between 35 and 50 years old with COVID-19, enrolled during active disease. The sample taken for sequencing was peripheral blood. The rearrangement joins TRBV9 to TRBJ1-1, with a tentative D call TRBD1 (6 bases). The CDR3 loop reads CASSDLQGVTEAFF. CDR3 bases: TGTGCCAGCAGCGATCTACAGGGTGTGACTGAAGCTTTCTTT.